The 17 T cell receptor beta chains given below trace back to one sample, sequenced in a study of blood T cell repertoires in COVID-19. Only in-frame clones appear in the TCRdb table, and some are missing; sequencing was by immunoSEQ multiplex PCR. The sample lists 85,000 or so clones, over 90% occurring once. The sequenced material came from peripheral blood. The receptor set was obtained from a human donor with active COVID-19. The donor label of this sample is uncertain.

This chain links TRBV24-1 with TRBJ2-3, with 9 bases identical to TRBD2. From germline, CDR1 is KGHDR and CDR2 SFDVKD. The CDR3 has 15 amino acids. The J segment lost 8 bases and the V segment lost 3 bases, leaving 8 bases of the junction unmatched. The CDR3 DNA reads TGTGCCACCAGTGATCCGACTAGCGGCTTTGGTACGCAGTATTTT. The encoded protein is CATSDPTSGFGTQYF.

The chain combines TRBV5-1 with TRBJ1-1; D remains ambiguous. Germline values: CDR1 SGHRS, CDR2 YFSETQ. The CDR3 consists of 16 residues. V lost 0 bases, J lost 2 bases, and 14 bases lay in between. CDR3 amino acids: CASSLATNRENTEAFF. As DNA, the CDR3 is TGCGCCAGCAGCTTGGCCACAAACCGGGAAAACACTGAAGCTTTCTTT.

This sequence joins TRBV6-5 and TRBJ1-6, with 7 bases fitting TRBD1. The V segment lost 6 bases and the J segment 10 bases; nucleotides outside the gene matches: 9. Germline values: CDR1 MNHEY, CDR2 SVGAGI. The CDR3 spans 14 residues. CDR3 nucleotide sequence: TGTGCCAGCAGCTCAGGGGGAAGGAACTCACCCCTCCACTTT. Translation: CASSSGGRNSPLHF.

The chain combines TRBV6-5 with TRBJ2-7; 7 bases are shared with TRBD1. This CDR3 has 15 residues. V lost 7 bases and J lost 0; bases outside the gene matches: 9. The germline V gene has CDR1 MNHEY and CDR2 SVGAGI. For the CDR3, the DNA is TGTGCCAGCAACGCGGAGACAGGGCTCTCCTACGAGCAGTACTTC. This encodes CASNAETGLSYEQYF.

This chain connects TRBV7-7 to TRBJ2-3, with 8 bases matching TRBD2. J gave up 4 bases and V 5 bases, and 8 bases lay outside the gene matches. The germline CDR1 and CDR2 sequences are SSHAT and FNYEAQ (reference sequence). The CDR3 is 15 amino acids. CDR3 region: CASSPLSGGSDTQYF. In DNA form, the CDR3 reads TGTGCCAGCAGCCCCCTGAGCGGGGGCTCAGATACGCAGTATTTT.

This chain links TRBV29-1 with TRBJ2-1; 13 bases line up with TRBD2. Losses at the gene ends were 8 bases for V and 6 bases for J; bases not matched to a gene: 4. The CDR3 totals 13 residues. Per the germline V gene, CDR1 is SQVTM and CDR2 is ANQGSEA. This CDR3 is CSSRLAGGNEQFF. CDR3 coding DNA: TGCAGCTCTAGACTAGCGGGGGGCAATGAGCAGTTCTTC.

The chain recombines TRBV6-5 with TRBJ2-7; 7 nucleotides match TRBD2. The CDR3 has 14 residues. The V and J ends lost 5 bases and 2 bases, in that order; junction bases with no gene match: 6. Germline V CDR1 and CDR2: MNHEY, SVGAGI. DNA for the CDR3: TGTGCCAGCAGTCAGAGCGGGGCAACCTACGAGCAGTACTTC. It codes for CASSQSGATYEQYF.

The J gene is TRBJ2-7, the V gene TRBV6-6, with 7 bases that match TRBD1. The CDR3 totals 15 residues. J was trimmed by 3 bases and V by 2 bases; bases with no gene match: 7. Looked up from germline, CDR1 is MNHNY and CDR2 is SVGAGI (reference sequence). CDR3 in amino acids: CASSYAPGQFYEQYF. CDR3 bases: TGTGCCAGCAGTTACGCCCCGGGACAGTTCTACGAGCAGTACTTC.

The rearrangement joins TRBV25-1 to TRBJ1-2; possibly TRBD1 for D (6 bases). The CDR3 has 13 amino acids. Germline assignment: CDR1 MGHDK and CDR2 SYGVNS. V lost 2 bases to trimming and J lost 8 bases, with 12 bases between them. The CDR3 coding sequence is TGTGCCAGCAGTGAAGGGGGCCTCTGGGGCTACACCTTC. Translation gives CASSEGGLWGYTF.

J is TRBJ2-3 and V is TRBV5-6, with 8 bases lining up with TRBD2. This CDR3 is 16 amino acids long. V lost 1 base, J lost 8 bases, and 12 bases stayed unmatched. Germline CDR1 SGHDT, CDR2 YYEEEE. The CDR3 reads CASSLNPGLVRGTQYF. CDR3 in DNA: TGTGCCAGCAGCTTGAACCCGGGACTAGTGAGGGGTACGCAGTATTTT.

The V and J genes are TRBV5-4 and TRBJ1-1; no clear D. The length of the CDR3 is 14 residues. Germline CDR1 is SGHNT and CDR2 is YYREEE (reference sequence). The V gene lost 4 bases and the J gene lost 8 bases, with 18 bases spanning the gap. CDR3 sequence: CASSPEMHKVEAFF. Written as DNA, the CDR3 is TGTGCCAGCAGCCCGGAGATGCATAAAGTGGAAGCTTTCTTT.

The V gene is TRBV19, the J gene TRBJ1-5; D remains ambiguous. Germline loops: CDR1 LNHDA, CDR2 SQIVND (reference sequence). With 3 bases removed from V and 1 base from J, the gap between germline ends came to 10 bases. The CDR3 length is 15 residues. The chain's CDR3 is CASSIDTWSNQPQHF. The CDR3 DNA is TGTGCCAGTAGTATCGACACTTGGAGCAATCAGCCCCAGCATTTT.

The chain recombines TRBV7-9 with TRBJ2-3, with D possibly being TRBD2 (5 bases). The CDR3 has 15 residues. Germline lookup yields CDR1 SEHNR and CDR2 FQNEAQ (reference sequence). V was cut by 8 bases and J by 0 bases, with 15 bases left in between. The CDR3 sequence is CASLEGRASTDTQYF. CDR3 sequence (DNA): TGTGCCAGCTTAGAAGGGCGGGCGAGCACAGATACGCAGTATTTT.

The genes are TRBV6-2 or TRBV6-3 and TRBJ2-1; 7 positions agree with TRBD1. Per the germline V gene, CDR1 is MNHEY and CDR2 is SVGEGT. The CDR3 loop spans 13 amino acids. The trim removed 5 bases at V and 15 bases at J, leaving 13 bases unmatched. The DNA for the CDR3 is TGTGCCAGCAGTACAGGGACAGAACCGAAGCTGTTCTTC. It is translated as CASSTGTEPKLFF.

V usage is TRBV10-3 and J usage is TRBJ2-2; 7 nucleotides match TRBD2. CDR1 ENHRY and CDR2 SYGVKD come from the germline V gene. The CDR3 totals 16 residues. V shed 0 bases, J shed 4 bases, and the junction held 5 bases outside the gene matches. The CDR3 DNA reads TGTGCCATCAGTGAGTCCCCCGGGGGGTTCACCGGGGAGCTGTTTTTT. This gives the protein CAISESPGGFTGELFF.

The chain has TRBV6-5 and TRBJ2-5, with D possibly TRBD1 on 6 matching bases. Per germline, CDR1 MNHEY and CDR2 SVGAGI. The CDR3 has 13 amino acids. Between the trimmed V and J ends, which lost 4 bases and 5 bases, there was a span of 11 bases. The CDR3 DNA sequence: TGTGCCAGCAGTTCCCAGGGGTCGGAGACCCAGTACTTC. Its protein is CASSSQGSETQYF.

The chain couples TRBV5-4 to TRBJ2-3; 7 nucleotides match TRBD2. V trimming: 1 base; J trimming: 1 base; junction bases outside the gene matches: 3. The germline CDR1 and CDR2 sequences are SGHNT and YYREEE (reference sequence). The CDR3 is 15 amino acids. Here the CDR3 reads CASSLRTRGTDTQYF. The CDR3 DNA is TGTGCCAGCAGCTTGAGGACTAGGGGCACAGATACGCAGTATTTT. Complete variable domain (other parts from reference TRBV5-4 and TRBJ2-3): ETGVTQSPTHLIKTRGQQVTLRCSSQSGHNTVSWYQQALGQGPQFIFQYYREEENGRGNFPPRFSGLQFPNYSSELNVNALELDDSALYLCASSLRTRGTDTQYFGPGTRLTVL.